The clone carrying this TCR beta chain was observed at least ten times. TCRdb used MiXCR to reprocess the reads, holding one entry per CDR3 protein. The profile shows 200,000 to 300,000 distinct CDR3 sequences, roughly 26% of them singletons. Trimming stripped 6 bases from V and 5 bases from J, with 14 bases between. The length of the CDR3 is 14 residues. Germline lookup yields CDR1 SGHNT and CDR2 YYREEE (reference sequence). The data were taken from a study of kidney transplant recipient with SARS-CoV-2 infection. The chain employs TRBV5-4 and TRBJ2-2; tentatively, D is TRBD1 (7 bases). The sequenced sample was a blood sample, obtained at baseline and between days 110 and 120 from a kidney transplant recipient. The TCR comes from a young adult male patient who had COVID-19 and was a kidney transplant recipient. A share of the T cells may be of graft donor origin. CDR3 residues: CASMRPGGTGELFF. The CDR3 DNA reads TGTGCCAGCATGAGGCCAGGGGGGACCGGGGAGCTGTTTTTT. Supplemented by reference TRBV5-4 and TRBJ2-2, the full variable domain reads ETGVTQSPTHLIKTRGQQVTLRCSSQSGHNTVSWYQQALGQGPQFIFQYYREEENGRGNFPPRFSGLQFPNYSSELNVNALELDDSALYLCASMRPGGTGELFFGEGSRLTVL.